The entry below gives a single T cell receptor beta chain sequence along with its context. This sample is drawn from a study of blood T cell repertoires in COVID-19. Study summary: COVID-19 samples from acute and convalescent phases originated in the United States, Italy and Spain.

Sequencing used immunoSEQ multiplex PCR; TCRdb keeps in-frame clones, though not all of them. The data hold a few hundred thousand clones, with nearly 90% observed a single time. Germline loops: CDR1 LGHNT, CDR2 FRNRAP. After removal of 5 bases from V and 4 bases from J, the junction contained 8 bases not matched to a gene. The CDR3 sequence is 14 residues long. Participant age was 18 to 89 years, and participants resided in approximately 25 US areas. The origin of this receptor is a man aged 25 to 45 who had been exposed to COVID-19. The chain recombines TRBV12-5 with TRBJ2-7, with TRBD1 matching over 7 bases. The source material was PBMCs or T cells enriched from blood (not recorded which). The DNA for the CDR3 is TGTGCTAGTGGTCCGAGACAGGGCACGTACGAGCAGTACTTC. This encodes CASGPRQGTYEQYF.